This is a list of T cell receptor beta chains from one sample in a study of T cell repertoires in cytomegalovirus infection. TCRdb recomputed calls from the reads with MiXCR, one row per CDR3 protein. The data show roughly 130,000 distinct CDR3 sequences, approximately 24% seen once. These receptors' antigens are unknown. The source material was PBMCs, sequenced either directly or after in vitro stimulation (not recorded which). Receptors were obtained from a human donor in good health (CMV status not recorded). Some clones in this sample may be carry-over from other donors' samples. The CDR3 runs from the conserved cysteine through the conserved F or W. D genes are given only for firm matches. Rows may omit the clone size; those that give it use once, few, many or a size class.

v_call	j_call	d_call	clone_size	cdr3_nt	cdr3_aa
TRBV7-8	TRBJ2-1	TRBD2	many	TGTGCCAGCAGCCTCGGGACTAGCGGGCTATACAATGAGCAGTTCTTC	CASSLGTSGLYNEQFF
TRBV7-6	TRBJ1-1	.	.	TGTGCCAGCAGCCGGACCGGGGACCATGAAGCTTTCTTT	CASSRTGDHEAFF
TRBV7-2	TRBJ2-3	.	many	TGTGCCAGCAGCTTAAATGGGCGGGGCACAGATACGCAGTATTTT	CASSLNGRGTDTQYF
TRBV20-1	TRBJ2-3	TRBD2	few	TGCAGTGCTAGTACTAGCGGGAGGGCAGATACGCAGTATTTT	CSASTSGRADTQYF
TRBV5-6	TRBJ2-7	.	.	TGTGCCAGCAGCTTGGTCGGCGCGGAACCCTACGAGCAGTACTTC	CASSLVGAEPYEQYF
TRBV28	TRBJ2-1	.	.	TGTGCCAGCAGGGCTGTTGCGGGGAGGGGTGAGGGGGTTGAGCAGTTCTTC	CASRAVAGRGEGVEQFF
TRBV28	TRBJ1-5	.	.	TGTGCCAGCAGACCCAGGGGTGAGGGACAGCCCCAGCATTTT	CASRPRGEGQPQHF
TRBV19	TRBJ2-3	.	.	TGTGCCAGTAGTCTCTACTACCCGAGCACAGATACGCAGTATTTT	CASSLYYPSTDTQYF
TRBV7-2	TRBJ2-2	.	many	TGTGCCAGCAGCTCTACAGGGTCCACCGGGGAGCTGTTTTTT	CASSSTGSTGELFF
TRBV10-3	TRBJ1-1	.	.	TGTGCCATCAGTGATGGGCCGGGGGGAGAAGCTTTCTTT	CAISDGPGGEAFF
TRBV10-3	TRBJ2-2	TRBD1	.	TGTGCCATCAGGGAAGACAGGGGTTTTACCGGGGAGCTGTTTTTT	CAIREDRGFTGELFF
TRBV7-2	TRBJ1-6	.	many	TGTGCCAGCAGCTGGGGATCAAATAATTCACCCCTCCACTTT	CASSWGSNNSPLHF
TRBV4-3	TRBJ2-3	TRBD2	few	TGCGCCAGCAGCCAACCGGCCACTAGCGAGGACACAGATACGCAGTATTTT	CASSQPATSEDTDTQYF
TRBV9	TRBJ2-3	TRBD2	.	TGTGCCAGCAGCGTAGCTTTGGCTAGCGGGAGAGGATCAGATACGCAGTATTTT	CASSVALASGRGSDTQYF
TRBV7-3	TRBJ2-5	.	few	TGTGCCAGCAGCTCCGGGTCACAAGAGACCCAGTACTTC	CASSSGSQETQYF
TRBV7-8	TRBJ2-7	TRBD1	few	TGTGCCAGCAGCTTATCTATTATATTGGACAGGCCCTACGAGCAGTACTTC	CASSLSIILDRPYEQYF
TRBV29-1	TRBJ1-1	.	.	TGCAGCGTTTTAAAAGGGAACCCCGCCGAGAACACTGAAGCTTTCTTT	CSVLKGNPAENTEAFF
TRBV5-1	TRBJ1-2	.	.	TGCGCCAGCAGCACAGGACCCATCAGGAGGGATTACGGCTACACCTTC	CASSTGPIRRDYGYTF
TRBV7-2	TRBJ1-6	TRBD1	many	TGTGCCAGCAGCTTGGGAACCAGGGGGATAGGTTCACCCCTCCACTTT	CASSLGTRGIGSPLHF